A single sample gave rise to the 11 T cell receptor beta chains below, sequenced in a study of breast tumors, draining lymph nodes, adjacent tissues. Breast cancer patients provided tissue from their axillary draining lymph nodes. TCRdb ran MiXCR on the multiplex PCR reads and lists one entry per CDR3 protein. Of about 230,000 distinct CDR3 sequences listed, about 34% are singletons. Sequencing input: axillary lymph node tissue. These receptors came from a female donor with breast cancer. Some clones in this sample may be carry-over from other donors' samples.

With respect to this clonotype: A read error is likely, as this CDR3 ends without the conserved phenylalanine or tryptophan. This chain links TRBV14 with TRBJ2-1, with D possibly TRBD1 on 6 matching bases. This CDR3 has 14 amino acids. The germline V gene has CDR1 SGHDN and CDR2 FVKESK. The CDR3 loop reads CASGQLGARNEQFL. CDR3 DNA sequence: TGTGCCAGCGGCCAATTGGGGGCGAGGAATGAGCAGTTCCTC.

This clonotype has ten or more counts. The chain has TRBV6-6 and TRBJ1-6; D ambiguous. Germline V gives CDR1 MNHNY, CDR2 SVGAGI (reference sequence). The ends were cut back, 2 bases at V and 9 bases at J, with 11 bases in the middle. This CDR3 is 14 amino acids long. The CDR3 loop reads CASSYGSIGSPLHF. The CDR3 DNA sequence: TGTGCCAGCAGTTACGGCAGTATAGGTTCACCCCTCCACTTT.

In its sample, this clonotype was seen many times. The chain couples TRBV5-4 to TRBJ2-3; 8 bases fit TRBD2. CDR3 length equals 15 residues. Unmatched junction bases numbered 8, after V lost 4 bases and J lost 4 bases. Germline values: CDR1 SGHNT, CDR2 YYREEE (reference sequence). The CDR3 sequence is CASSLPAGDSDTQYF. The CDR3, as DNA: TGTGCCAGCAGCCTTCCAGCGGGAGACTCAGATACGCAGTATTTT.

In regard to this clonotype: Its ends do not fully match the called genes, so a read error is possible. The chain uses TRBV6-5 and TRBJ2-5; TRBD2 aligns across 7 bases. This CDR3 spans 15 amino acids. Germline lookup yields CDR1 MNHEY and CDR2 SVGAGI. CDR3 protein: CASSHSGLFQETQYF. DNA for the CDR3: TGTGCCAGCAGTCACTCGGGACTATTCCAAGAGACCCAGTACTTC.

This clonotype came up many times. The CDR3 sequence: CASSSSGGTYEQYF. DNA for the CDR3: TGCGCCAGCAGCTCCTCGGGAGGTACCTACGAGCAGTACTTC. The chain joins TRBV5-1 to TRBJ2-7; 7 positions agree with TRBD2. CDR1 SGHRS and CDR2 YFSETQ come from the germline V gene. Losses at the gene ends were 3 bases for V and 2 bases for J; bases not matched to a gene: 5. The length of the CDR3 is 14 residues. The whole variable domain, remainder taken from reference TRBV5-1 and TRBJ2-7, is KAGVTQTPRYLIKTRGQQVTLSCSPISGHRSVSWYQQTPGQGLQFLFEYFSETQRNKGNFPGRFSGRQFSNSRSEMNVSTLELGDSALYLCASSSSGGTYEQYFGPGTRLTVT.

This clonotype has a handful of counts. A much bigger clone sits one base away, suggesting this may be a read error. The V gene is TRBV7-2, the J gene TRBJ2-3; D is undetermined. Germline values: CDR1 SGHTA, CDR2 FQGNSA. This CDR3 is built from 15 residues. V lost 1 base, J lost 4 bases, and 12 bases lay in between. The CDR3 loop reads CASSLVWASADTQYF. The CDR3 nucleotides are TGTGCCAGCAGCTTAGTGTGGGCTAGTGCAGATACGCAGTATTTT.

This clonotype was seen many times. The chain combines TRBV7-8 with TRBJ2-1; D may be TRBD1 (5 bases). The CDR3 consists of 16 residues. Germline loops: CDR1 SGHVS, CDR2 FQNEAQ. V gave up 1 base and J gave up 6 bases, with 16 bases separating them. CDR3 amino acids: CASSLGESRVGNEQFF. CDR3 DNA: TGTGCCAGCAGCTTAGGGGAAAGCAGGGTTGGCAATGAGCAGTTCTTC.

Notes on this clonotype: Its ends do not fully match the called genes, so a read error is possible. V gene TRBV7-7 combines with J gene TRBJ2-1; D call uncertain. In germline, CDR1 is SSHAT, CDR2 FNYEAQ (reference sequence). CDR3 length: 16 residues. The CDR3 DNA reads as TGTGCTAGCAGCTTAGCTGTAGGGATGCAAGAGAATGAGCAGTTCTTC. It encodes CASSLAVGMQENEQFF.

In DNA, the CDR3 is TGTGCCATCAGTGAGTCAGCGGGACTAGTCGGACAGTACTTC. This gives the protein CAISESAGLVGQYF. The chain employs TRBV10-3 and TRBJ2-7; 8 nucleotides agree with TRBD2. This CDR3 spans 14 amino acids. Germline V gene data show CDR1 as ENHRY and CDR2 as SYGVKD. The V gene end was trimmed by 0 bases and the J gene end by 10 bases; junction bases not matched to a gene: 8.

This clonotype was recorded at least ten times. This chain connects TRBV6-5 to TRBJ1-2; maybe TRBD1 (5 bases). CDR1 MNHEY and CDR2 SVGAGI come from the germline V gene. The CDR3 runs to 15 residues. Trimming removed 2 bases at V and 8 bases at J, with 18 bases between. CDR3 sequence: CASSYTAGTSQGYTF. The CDR3 region has the DNA TGTGCCAGCAGTTACACGGCAGGGACGTCGCAGGGCTACACCTTC.

In this sample, this clonotype turned up many times. The chain joins TRBV5-6 to TRBJ1-6; no clear D. The length of the CDR3 is 16 residues. The germline gives CDR1 SGHDT, CDR2 YYEEEE. Trimming stripped 4 bases from V and 7 bases from J, with 18 bases between. CDR3 in amino acids: CASSLRVGALNSPLHF. CDR3 DNA: TGTGCCAGCAGCCTCAGAGTTGGCGCTCTGAATTCACCCCTCCACTTT.